These 9 T cell receptor beta chains share one sample of origin, sequenced in a study of T cell changes during pregnancy in multiple sclerosis (dated by TCRdb to between 2018 and 2021). Libraries were prepared through the immunoSEQ multiplex PCR assay. Here the immuneACCESS table is served through TCRdb, limited to in-frame sequences with V and J called. Missing clones are a known gap in these copies; in checked studies unresolved V genes cover under half, and the rest lacks a known reason. The sample table records around 110,000 clones; about 93% of these occur just once. The top ten hold less than 2% of the sample. The starting material was peripheral blood, obtained in the third trimester of pregnancy. Receptor source: a female donor with multiple sclerosis, enrolled in a pregnancy study.

The rearrangement joins TRBV7-9 to TRBJ1-6; 7 positions match TRBD1. CDR1 SEHNR and CDR2 FQNEAQ come from the germline V gene (reference sequence). This CDR3 is 14 amino acids long. Trimming took 6 bases from V and 6 from J; bases not matched to a gene: 5. CDR3 nucleotide sequence: TGTGCCAGCAGTTCTAGGGGGCTTAATTCACCCCTCCACTTT. Amino acid sequence: CASSSRGLNSPLHF.

The gene calls are TRBV28 and TRBJ2-7; 8 nucleotides align to TRBD2. This CDR3 has 15 residues. Germline CDR1 MDHEN, CDR2 SYDVKM. Unmatched junction bases numbered 5, after V lost 4 bases and J lost 0 bases. The CDR3 here is CASSYLAGFSYEQYF. CDR3 DNA: TGTGCCAGCAGTTATCTAGCGGGTTTCTCCTACGAGCAGTACTTC.

The chain carries TRBV2 and TRBJ2-3; TRBD2 matches 7 bases. V lost 7 bases, J lost 1 base, and 5 bases stayed unmatched. The length of the CDR3 is 14 residues. Germline CDR1 and CDR2: SNHLY and FYNNEI. Written as DNA, the CDR3 is TGTGCCAGCAAAGAGGGAGGGCGCACAGATACGCAGTATTTT. This gives the protein CASKEGGRTDTQYF.

This sequence joins TRBV9 and TRBJ2-2; D remains ambiguous. Per germline, CDR1 SGDLS and CDR2 YYNGEE. Trimming pared 0 bases from V and 4 bases from J, leaving 7 bases between. The CDR3 is 14 amino acids. The CDR3 here is CASSVDPGTGELFF. The CDR3 DNA reads TGTGCCAGCAGCGTAGACCCGGGCACCGGGGAGCTGTTTTTT.

This clone occurred once. The V gene is TRBV9, the J gene TRBJ1-2; weak D call: TRBD1 (5 bases). With 4 bases removed from V and 6 bases from J, the gap between germline ends came to 22 bases. The CDR3 consists of 16 residues. Germline assignment: CDR1 SGDLS and CDR2 YYNGEE. The CDR3 nucleotides read TGTGCCAGCAGCTTCCCCCCAAGACCAGGGAAGGATGGCTACACCTTC. This gives the protein CASSFPPRPGKDGYTF.

V gene TRBV5-1 combines with J gene TRBJ1-1, with D unclear. CDR1 SGHRS and CDR2 YFSETQ come from the germline V gene. Trimming took 0 bases from V and 5 from J, leaving 8 bases between them. There are 13 residues in the CDR3. CDR3 loop: CASSLERTTEAFF. CDR3 DNA sequence: TGCGCCAGCAGCTTGGAGCGAACTACTGAAGCTTTCTTT.

The rearrangement joins TRBV19 to TRBJ2-1; D might be TRBD2 (5 bases). V gave up 6 bases and J gave up 0 bases, with 9 bases separating them. The CDR3 contains 14 residues. Germline V gene lookup returns CDR1 LNHDA and CDR2 SQIVND (reference sequence). The CDR3 bases are TGTGCCAGTAGCGGCGGAGGCTCCTACAATGAGCAGTTCTTC. Protein product: CASSGGGSYNEQFF.

The V call is TRBV25-1, the J call TRBJ2-5, with TRBD1 identical over 7 bases. V gave up 2 bases and J gave up 5 bases; unmatched junction bases: 11. Germline lookup yields CDR1 MGHDK and CDR2 SYGVNS. This CDR3 comprises 16 residues. Written as DNA, the CDR3 is TGTGCCAGCAGTGAAGAAGGGGGCGCATCTTTGGAGACCCAGTACTTC. Encoded protein: CASSEEGGASLETQYF.

The chain recombines TRBV28 with TRBJ1-2, with D maybe TRBD1 (5 bases). The CDR3 is made up of 15 amino acids. Trimming stripped 6 bases from V and 1 base from J, with 15 bases between. CDR1 is MDHEN and CDR2 is SYDVKM in the germline V gene. DNA of the CDR3: TGTGCCAGCAGCCCCCCGGGGGGTAGTAACTATGGCTACACCTTC. This translates into CASSPPGGSNYGYTF.